Below are 25 T cell receptor beta chains sequenced from a single sample in a study of T cell changes during pregnancy in multiple sclerosis. The repertoire was sequenced with immunoSEQ multiplex PCR; TCRdb's copy has only in-frame clones and lacks some. The sample lists tens of thousands of clones; roughly 92% were seen once. The sample was peripheral blood, taken in the third trimester of pregnancy. These receptors all come from a female donor in good health, enrolled as a control in a pregnancy study.

The V gene is TRBV2, the J gene TRBJ2-6, with TRBD1 as a possible D gene (5 bases). This CDR3 region has 16 residues. Trimming took off 6 bases at V and 0 bases at J, with 12 bases between the two ends. Germline CDR1 and CDR2: SNHLY and FYNNEI. CDR3 DNA: TGTGCCAGCAGAGGGGTATTAAGCTCTGGGGCCAACGTCCTGACTTTC. It is translated as CASRGVLSSGANVLTF. Drawing the rest from reference TRBV2 and TRBJ2-6, the complete variable domain is EPEVTQTPSHQVTQMGQEVILRCVPISNHLYFYWYRQILGQKVEFLVSFYNNEISEKSEIFDDQFSVERPDGSNFTLKIRSTKLEDSAMYFCASRGVLSSGANVLTFGAGSRLTVL.

The rearrangement links TRBV5-6 to TRBJ1-5; 9 bases line up with TRBD1. The junction had 8 bases not matched to a gene; V was cut back by 3 bases and J by 1 base. The germline gives CDR1 SGHDT, CDR2 YYEEEE. This CDR3 has 17 residues. CDR3 protein: CASSSTGQGMSNQPQHF. Written as DNA, the CDR3 is TGTGCCAGCAGCTCAACCGGACAGGGGATGAGCAATCAGCCCCAGCATTTT.

CDR3 loop: CASSEEYSSYNEQFF. CDR3 in DNA: TGTGCCAGCAGTGAGGAGTACTCCTCCTACAATGAGCAGTTCTTC. The rearrangement joins TRBV2 to TRBJ2-1; no reliable D call. The CDR3 is 15 residues long. CDR1 and CDR2 from the germline V gene are SNHLY and FYNNEI. Trimming took 3 bases from V and 0 from J, leaving 9 bases between them.

The rearrangement links TRBV21-1 to TRBJ2-2; the table names TRBD2, a call not compared with the DNA. TRBV21-1 is given as a pseudogene. The CDR3 spans 20 residues. The CDR3 is CASSNVRAERGGLGTGELFF. CDR3 bases: TGTGCCAGCAGCAATGTTCGGGCCGAGCGGGGGGGCCTAGGCACCGGGGAGCTGTTTTTT.

The rearrangement links TRBV5-1 to TRBJ2-5; tentatively, D is TRBD1 (6 bases). Trimming pared 7 bases from V and 3 bases from J, leaving 10 bases between. From germline, CDR1 is SGHRS and CDR2 YFSETQ. CDR3 length: 12 residues. CDR3 sequence: CASSSGEETQYF. CDR3 nucleotides: TGCGCCAGCTCTTCAGGGGAAGAGACCCAGTACTTC.

CDR3 coding DNA: TGTGCCACCAGCCCGGGACAGGGATACGAGCAGTACTTC. Translating it yields CATSPGQGYEQYF. The chain couples TRBV15 to TRBJ2-7, with TRBD1 matching over 9 bases. The CDR3 runs 13 residues. CDR1 LNHNV and CDR2 YYDKDF come from the germline V gene (reference sequence). Trimming cost V 5 bases and J 4 bases; bases outside gene matches: 3.

This chain uses TRBV5-1 with TRBJ1-1; D is perhaps TRBD1 (5 bases). From germline, CDR1 is SGHRS and CDR2 YFSETQ. The CDR3 loop spans 15 amino acids. Trimming removed 0 bases at V and 5 bases at J, with 14 bases between. The CDR3: CASSLAMGGVTEAFF. DNA for the CDR3: TGCGCCAGCAGCTTGGCCATGGGGGGAGTGACTGAAGCTTTCTTT.

This clone appeared a single time. The rearrangement uses TRBV30 and TRBJ1-1, with D unclear. CDR1 GTSNPN and CDR2 SVGIG come from the germline V gene (reference sequence). This CDR3 has 13 amino acids. V shed 1 base and J shed 7 bases, with 13 bases lying between them. The CDR3 DNA sequence: TGTGCCTGGAGTGCGAGGGAGTTTAATGAAGCTTTCTTT. Translating gives CAWSAREFNEAFF.

This chain joins TRBV2 and TRBJ2-5, with 7 nucleotides matching TRBD1. The CDR3 runs to 13 residues. J lost 4 bases, V lost 7 bases, and 6 bases had no gene match. Germline CDR1 SNHLY, CDR2 FYNNEI. CDR3 bases: TGTGCCAGCATGATAAACAGGGGAGAGACCCAGTACTTC. This codes for CASMINRGETQYF.

This chain links TRBV19 with TRBJ2-7; a possible D gene is TRBD1 (6 bases). Germline lookup yields CDR1 LNHDA and CDR2 SQIVND (reference sequence). V was trimmed by 5 bases and J by 7 bases, leaving 21 bases between them. The CDR3 is made up of 15 amino acids. CDR3 sequence (DNA): TGTGCCAGTAGTCCCCGACCCGGGACATTGTTTGAGCAGTACTTC. Protein product: CASSPRPGTLFEQYF.

The V gene is TRBV4-1, the J gene TRBJ1-1, with D perhaps matching TRBD1 (5 bases). CDR1 is MGHRA and CDR2 is YSYEKL in the germline V gene. V gave up 6 bases and J gave up 4 bases, with 15 bases separating them. The CDR3 sequence is 14 residues long. CDR3 bases: TGCGCCAGCAGAGGTAGGGGCGCGAGCACTGAAGCTTTCTTT. It is translated as CASRGRGASTEAFF.

This chain connects TRBV6-1 to TRBJ2-3; 8 bases are a match to TRBD2. The germline gives CDR1 MNHNS, CDR2 SASEGT. With 5 bases clipped from V and 10 bases from J, the junction kept 5 bases outside the gene matches. The CDR3 runs 12 residues. CDR3 protein: CASSIRLAPQYF. For the CDR3, the DNA is TGTGCCAGCAGTATCCGACTAGCGCCGCAGTATTTT.

V is TRBV6-5 and J is TRBJ2-5, with 7 nucleotides matching TRBD2. Per germline, CDR1 MNHEY and CDR2 SVGAGI. This CDR3 contains 15 residues. With V trimmed by 2 bases and J by 5 bases, 8 bases remained unmatched. CDR3: CASSYGRDRRETQYF. CDR3 DNA: TGTGCCAGCAGTTACGGGAGGGATCGGAGGGAGACCCAGTACTTC.

The V gene is TRBV30, the J gene TRBJ1-1; 8 bases are a match to TRBD1. V lost 2 bases to trimming and J lost 2 bases; unmatched junction nucleotides: 7. The CDR3 has 15 residues. CDR1 is GTSNPN, CDR2 SVGIG, per germline (reference sequence). The CDR3 is CAWSRPGTGNTEAFF. CDR3 nucleotide sequence: TGTGCCTGGAGTCGACCCGGGACAGGAAACACTGAAGCTTTCTTT.

This rearrangement joins TRBV7-3 to TRBJ2-7, with D possibly being TRBD2 (6 bases). This CDR3 has 14 amino acids. V gave up 2 bases and J gave up 7 bases, with 15 bases separating them. The germline V gene has CDR1 SGHTA and CDR2 FQGTGA. The CDR3 DNA sequence: TGTGCCAGCAGCTTATGGGGGGTGATCGGGGAGCAGTACTTC. This gives the protein CASSLWGVIGEQYF.

The chain recombines TRBV4-3 with TRBJ1-3, with D possibly TRBD1 on 5 matching bases. V was pared by 0 bases and J by 0 bases, with 18 bases between. The CDR3 contains 19 residues. CDR1 is LGHNA and CDR2 is YSLEER in the germline V gene. The CDR3 DNA reads TGCGCCAGCAGCCAAGAGTATTCGGTTTTGACAGTCTCTGGAAACACCATATATTTT. Its translation is CASSQEYSVLTVSGNTIYF.

The CDR3 DNA reads TGTGCCAGCAGCGAGGGACTAGCGGGAGGTCCGACCTCCTACGAGCAGTACTTC. Its translation: CASSEGLAGGPTSYEQYF. The chain carries TRBV9 and TRBJ2-7; 15 bases are a match to TRBD2. This CDR3 is built from 18 residues. Trimming at V came to 3 bases and at J to 0 bases, leaving 7 bases not matched to a gene. Germline V gene lookup returns CDR1 SGDLS and CDR2 YYNGEE.

This clone was observed a single time. V usage is TRBV2 and J usage is TRBJ2-5; tentative D call: TRBD2 (7 bases). The CDR3 contains 15 residues. V shed 6 bases and J shed 5 bases, with 19 bases lying between them. Germline CDR1 reads SNHLY; CDR2 reads FYNNEI. This CDR3 reads CASRAGGGGWETQYF. DNA for the CDR3: TGTGCCAGCAGGGCTGGGGGCGGGGGTTGGGAGACCCAGTACTTC.

V usage is TRBV6-4 and J usage is TRBJ1-1, with 7 bases aligning to TRBD1. The CDR3 extends over 16 amino acids. CDR1 and CDR2 from the germline V gene are MRHNA and SNTAGT. After removal of 0 bases from V and 3 bases from J, the junction contained 7 bases not matched to a gene. For the CDR3, the DNA is TGTGCCAGCAGTGACTCGTCCACAGGGGATCACACTGAAGCTTTCTTT. Translation: CASSDSSTGDHTEAFF.

The J gene is TRBJ1-3, the V gene TRBV28; tentatively, D is TRBD1 (5 bases). Germline CDR1 is MDHEN and CDR2 is SYDVKM. The CDR3 is made up of 16 amino acids. With 2 bases removed from V and 0 bases from J, the gap between germline ends came to 11 bases. In DNA form, the CDR3 reads TGTGCCAGCAGTTTAAGGAGGGGAGCCTCTGGAAACACCATATATTTT. Its protein product is CASSLRRGASGNTIYF.

This clone has a single count. V is TRBV19 and J is TRBJ1-2; 9 positions match TRBD1. The J segment lost 8 bases and the V segment lost 4 bases, leaving 17 bases of the junction unmatched. Germline CDR1 LNHDA, CDR2 SQIVND (reference sequence). The CDR3 consists of 17 residues. CDR3 sequence reads: CASSTTSPGQGTRGYTF. In nucleotides, the CDR3 is TGTGCCAGTAGTACGACATCACCGGGACAGGGAACGAGGGGCTACACCTTC.

The rearrangement links TRBV28 to TRBJ2-1; 7 positions match TRBD1. After removal of 3 bases from V and 5 bases from J, the junction contained 10 bases not matched to a gene. The V gene's germline CDR1 is MDHEN and CDR2 SYDVKM. The CDR3 spans 16 residues. CDR3 sequence (DNA): TGTGCCAGCAGTTTTAGCTTGGGACAGCCCAACAATGAGCAGTTCTTC. Protein sequence: CASSFSLGQPNNEQFF.

CDR3 sequence (DNA): TGCGCCAGCAGCTTGGGGCAGGGCAACGACTATGGCTACACCTTC. Protein sequence: CASSLGQGNDYGYTF. The genes are TRBV5-1 and TRBJ1-2; tentatively, D is TRBD1 (5 bases). With 0 bases removed from V and 3 bases from J, the gap between germline ends came to 12 bases. The CDR3 has 15 amino acids. CDR1 SGHRS and CDR2 YFSETQ come from the germline V gene.

The sample holds one count of this clone. The CDR3 reads CASSLDRLNTGELFF. The CDR3 region has the DNA TGTGCCAGCAGTTTGGACAGGCTGAACACCGGGGAGCTGTTTTTT. The V call is TRBV28, the J call TRBJ2-2; 7 bases map to TRBD1. This CDR3 comprises 15 residues. Germline-derived CDR1 and CDR2 are MDHEN and SYDVKM. Trimming at V came to 3 bases and at J to 1 base, leaving 2 bases not matched to a gene.

The chain recombines TRBV4-1 with TRBJ2-5, with a weak D call TRBD2 (6 bases). V was pared by 3 bases and J by 0 bases, with 8 bases between. The CDR3 loop spans 14 amino acids. Germline-derived CDR1 and CDR2 are MGHRA and YSYEKL. CDR3 nucleotides: TGCGCCAGCAGCCACCGGGACTACCAAGAGACCCAGTACTTC. This sequence encodes CASSHRDYQETQYF.